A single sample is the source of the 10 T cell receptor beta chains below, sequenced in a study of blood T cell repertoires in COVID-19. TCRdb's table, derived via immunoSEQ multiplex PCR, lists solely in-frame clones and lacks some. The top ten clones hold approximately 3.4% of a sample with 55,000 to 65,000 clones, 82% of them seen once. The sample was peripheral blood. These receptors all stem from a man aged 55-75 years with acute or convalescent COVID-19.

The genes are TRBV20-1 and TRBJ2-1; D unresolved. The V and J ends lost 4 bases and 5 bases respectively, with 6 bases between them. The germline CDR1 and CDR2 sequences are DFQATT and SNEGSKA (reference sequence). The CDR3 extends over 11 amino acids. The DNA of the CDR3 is TGCAGTGCTATCAGAAACAATGAGCAGTTCTTC. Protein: CSAIRNNEQFF.

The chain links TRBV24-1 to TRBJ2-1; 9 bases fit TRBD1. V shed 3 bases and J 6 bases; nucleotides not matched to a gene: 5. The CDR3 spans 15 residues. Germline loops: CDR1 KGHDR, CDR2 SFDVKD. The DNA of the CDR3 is TGTGCCACCAGTGATGCGGGACAGGGAAGCAATGAGCAGTTCTTC. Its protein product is CATSDAGQGSNEQFF.

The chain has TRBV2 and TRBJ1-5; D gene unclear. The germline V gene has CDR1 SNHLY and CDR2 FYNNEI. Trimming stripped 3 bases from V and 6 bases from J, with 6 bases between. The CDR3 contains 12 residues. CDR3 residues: CASSESGQPQHF. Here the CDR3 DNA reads TGTGCCAGCAGTGAGTCCGGTCAGCCCCAGCATTTT.

The CDR3 loop is CSVEIAGGTDTQYF. The CDR3 DNA sequence: TGCAGCGTTGAAATAGCGGGGGGAACAGATACGCAGTATTTT. J is TRBJ2-3 and V is TRBV29-1; 10 bases agree with TRBD2. Per germline, CDR1 SQVTM and CDR2 ANQGSEA. After removal of 2 bases from V and 3 bases from J, the junction contained 2 bases not matched to a gene. This CDR3 is built from 14 residues.

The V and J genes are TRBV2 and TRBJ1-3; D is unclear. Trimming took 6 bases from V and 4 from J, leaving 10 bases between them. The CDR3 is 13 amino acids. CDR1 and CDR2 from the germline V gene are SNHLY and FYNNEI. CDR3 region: CASREFDGNTIYF. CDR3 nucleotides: TGTGCCAGCAGGGAGTTCGACGGAAACACCATATATTTT.

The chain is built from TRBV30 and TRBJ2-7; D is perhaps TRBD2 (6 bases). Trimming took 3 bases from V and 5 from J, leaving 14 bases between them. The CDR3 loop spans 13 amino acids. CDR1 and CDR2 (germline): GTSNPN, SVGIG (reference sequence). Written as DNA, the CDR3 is TGTGCCTGGAGCGCGGGACGGTACAACGAGCAGTACTTC. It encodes CAWSAGRYNEQYF.

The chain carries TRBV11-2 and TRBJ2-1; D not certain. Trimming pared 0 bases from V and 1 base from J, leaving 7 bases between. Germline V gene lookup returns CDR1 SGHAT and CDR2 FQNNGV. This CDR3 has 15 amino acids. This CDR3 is CASSLDPRSYNEQFF. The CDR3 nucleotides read TGTGCCAGCAGCTTAGATCCCCGGTCCTACAATGAGCAGTTCTTC.

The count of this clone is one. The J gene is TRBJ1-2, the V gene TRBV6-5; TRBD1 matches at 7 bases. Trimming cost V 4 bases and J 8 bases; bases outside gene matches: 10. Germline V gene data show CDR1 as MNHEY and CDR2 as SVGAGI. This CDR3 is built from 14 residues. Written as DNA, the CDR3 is TGTGCCAGCAGTTCGGTTACAACAGGGGACGGCTACACCTTC. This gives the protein CASSSVTTGDGYTF.

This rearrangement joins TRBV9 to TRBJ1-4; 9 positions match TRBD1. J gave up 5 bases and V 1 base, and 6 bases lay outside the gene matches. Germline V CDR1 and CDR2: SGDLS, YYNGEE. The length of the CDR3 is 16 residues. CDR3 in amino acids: CASSVTTGQGNEKLFF. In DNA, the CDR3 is TGTGCCAGCAGCGTAACAACGGGACAGGGCAATGAAAAACTGTTTTTT.

The CDR3 bases are TGTGCCAGCAGCTTCGAAGCGCGGGACGGACTAGCCAAAAACATTCAGTACTTC. Translation: CASSFEARDGLAKNIQYF. The chain recombines TRBV21-1 with TRBJ2-4; the table assigns TRBD2, which was not confirmed against the DNA. TRBV21-1 represents a pseudogene. There are 18 residues in the CDR3.